The 12 T cell receptor beta chains below come from one sample, sequenced in a study of T-cell reconstitution after alpha-beta-depleted transplantation in children. Unique molecular identifiers featured in how the TCRbeta library was prepared. TCRdb fed the PCR reads into MiXCR, producing one record per CDR3 protein. The sample holds a few hundred thousand distinct CDR3 sequences, approximately 23% seen once. The sample in question was PBMCs, mostly from graft donor cells, obtained 180 days after TCRalphabeta/CD19-depleted stem cell transplant. Receptors were obtained from a male patient younger than 18 who had a stem cell transplant for acute lymphoblastic leukemia, so the T cells may come from the graft donor.

This clonotype was observed at least ten times. The chain links TRBV7-9 to TRBJ1-2; D might be TRBD1 (5 bases). The CDR3 is 15 amino acids. V gave up 3 bases and J gave up 2 bases, with 13 bases separating them. Germline V gives CDR1 SEHNR, CDR2 FQNEAQ (reference sequence). The CDR3 nucleotides read TGTGCCAGCAGCTTTTCCAGGGAACCCAACTATGGCTACACCTTC. Its translation is CASSFSREPNYGYTF.

V usage is TRBV7-9 and J usage is TRBJ2-7; a possible D gene is TRBD2 (6 bases). The CDR3 extends over 15 amino acids. The V and J ends lost 5 bases and 0 bases respectively, with 14 bases between them. Looked up from germline, CDR1 is SEHNR and CDR2 is FQNEAQ (reference sequence). This chain's CDR3 is CASSGGEWSSYEQYF. The DNA of the CDR3 is TGTGCCAGCAGCGGAGGGGAGTGGAGCTCCTACGAGCAGTACTTC.

The CDR3 bases are TGTGCCAGCTCACCAGCACAGGACAATCAGCCCCAGCATTTT. Translation gives CASSPAQDNQPQHF. The chain uses TRBV18 and TRBJ1-5, with D possibly being TRBD1 (5 bases). Trimming stripped 2 bases from V and 3 bases from J, with 8 bases between. CDR1 and CDR2 from the germline V gene are KGHSH and LQKENI. The CDR3 consists of 14 residues.

The chain has TRBV18 and TRBJ2-1, with 12 bases lining up with TRBD2. V lost 0 bases and J lost 6; bases outside the gene matches: 9. This CDR3 comprises 18 residues. Germline CDR1 reads KGHSH; CDR2 reads LQKENI. CDR3 bases: TGTGCCAGCTCACCACCCGTGGGACTAGCGGGCTACCCCAATGAGCAGTTCTTC. Protein product: CASSPPVGLAGYPNEQFF.

V gene TRBV29-1 combines with J gene TRBJ1-1; D unclear. With 5 bases removed from V and 0 bases from J, the gap between germline ends came to 10 bases. CDR1 is SQVTM and CDR2 is ANQGSEA in the germline V gene. This CDR3 has 13 amino acids. CDR3 DNA: TGCAGCGTTTGCAGGTTAATGAACACTGAAGCTTTCTTT. Protein: CSVCRLMNTEAFF.

This clonotype was detected only a few times. The chain links TRBV12-3 or TRBV12-4 to TRBJ2-1; tentatively, D is TRBD2 (5 bases). This CDR3 spans 17 amino acids. Trimming left V 6 bases short and J 7 bases short, with 25 bases between. The CDR3 DNA reads TGTGCCAGCAGCCCGAGGGCCATTGGCCTGGGTCATAATGAGCAGTTCTTC. It encodes CASSPRAIGLGHNEQFF.

The chain joins TRBV11-2 to TRBJ2-2; 9 positions match TRBD1. CDR3 size: 18 residues. Per the germline V gene, CDR1 is SGHAT and CDR2 is FQNNGV. Trimming took 5 bases from V and 5 from J; bases not matched to a gene: 15. Here the CDR3 reads CASSTIPGTGSLTGELFF. The CDR3 DNA sequence: TGTGCCAGCAGCACCATCCCCGGGACAGGGTCTTTGACCGGGGAGCTGTTTTTT.

This clonotype was detected only a few times. The CDR3 DNA reads TGCAGTGCTAGAGATTTCGGGGAGGACGTCTACGAGCAGTACTTC. Residues: CSARDFGEDVYEQYF. The chain couples TRBV20-1 to TRBJ2-7, with D perhaps matching TRBD2 (6 bases). Germline values: CDR1 DFQATT, CDR2 SNEGSKA (reference sequence). Between the trimmed V and J ends, which lost 0 bases and 3 bases, there was a span of 15 bases. CDR3 length equals 15 residues.

V is TRBV14 and J is TRBJ2-3, with D perhaps TRBD1 or TRBD2 (5 bases each). V lost 8 bases to trimming and J lost 1 base, with 13 bases between them. CDR1 SGHDN and CDR2 FVKESK come from the germline V gene. The CDR3 contains 14 residues. In DNA, the CDR3 is TGTGCCAGCGGAACCATGGGGGGCACAGATACGCAGTATTTT. Translating it yields CASGTMGGTDTQYF.

This clonotype showed up just a few times. The rearrangement joins TRBV20-1 to TRBJ2-3, with 7 bases aligning to TRBD2. V gave up 5 bases and J gave up 1 base; unmatched junction bases: 6. Germline-derived CDR1 and CDR2 are DFQATT and SNEGSKA (reference sequence). The CDR3 has 14 amino acids. CDR3 nucleotide sequence: TGCAGTGCTCCTAAGCGGGAAGGCACAGATACGCAGTATTTT. It is translated as CSAPKREGTDTQYF.

V and J are TRBV20-1 and TRBJ1-2; D gene uncertain. Trimming removed 6 bases from V and 6 bases from J, with 8 bases in between. The CDR3 is made up of 10 amino acids. CDR1 DFQATT and CDR2 SNEGSKA come from the germline V gene (reference sequence). The CDR3: CSAPRHGYTF. For the CDR3, the DNA is TGCAGTGCCCCGCGCCATGGCTACACCTTC.

This clonotype was seen many times. The J gene is TRBJ2-4, the V gene TRBV7-2; 7 nucleotides line up with TRBD2. The CDR3 is made up of 16 amino acids. CDR1 is SGHTA and CDR2 is FQGNSA in the germline V gene. Germline trimming cut 1 base from V and 4 bases from J; bases unmatched to any gene: 7. For the CDR3, the DNA is TGTGCCAGCAGCTTAGGAGGGTCTAGCGGTAAAAACATTCAGTACTTC. Its protein is CASSLGGSSGKNIQYF.